This entry concerns a single T cell receptor beta chain. Original analysis: Reference gene primer amplification gave estimated nucleated cell counts. Profiled with immunoSEQ multiplex PCR; TCRdb holds only in-frame clones, not every one. That table gives V, J and clone size, and the DNA gave D and trimming. The sample shows about 120,000 clones, around 81% of them seen only once. The entry originates in a study of blood T cell repertoires in COVID-19. Source material: peripheral blood. The TCR sequence derives from a man aged 25-45 years with COVID-19, enrolled during active disease.

The CDR3 here is CASSHHLGDRGFYEQYF. The CDR3 coding sequence is TGCGCCAGCAGCCACCATTTGGGGGACAGGGGGTTCTACGAGCAGTACTTC. The V and J genes are TRBV4-1 and TRBJ2-7; 11 bases line up with TRBD1. Germline assignment: CDR1 MGHRA and CDR2 YSYEKL. The CDR3 is made up of 17 amino acids. V lost 3 bases, J lost 3 bases, and 10 bases stayed unmatched.